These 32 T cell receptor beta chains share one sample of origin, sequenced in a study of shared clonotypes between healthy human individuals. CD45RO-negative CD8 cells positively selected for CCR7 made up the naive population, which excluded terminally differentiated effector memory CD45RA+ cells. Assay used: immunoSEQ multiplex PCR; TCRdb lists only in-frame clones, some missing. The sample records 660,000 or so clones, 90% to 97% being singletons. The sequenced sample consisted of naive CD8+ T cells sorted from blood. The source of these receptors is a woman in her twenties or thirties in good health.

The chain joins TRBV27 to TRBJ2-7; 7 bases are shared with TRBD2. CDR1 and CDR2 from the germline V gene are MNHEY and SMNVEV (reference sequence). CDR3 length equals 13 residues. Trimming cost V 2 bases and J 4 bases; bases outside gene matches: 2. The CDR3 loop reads CASSLRLAYEQYF. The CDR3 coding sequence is TGTGCCAGCAGTTTACGACTAGCTTACGAGCAGTACTTC.

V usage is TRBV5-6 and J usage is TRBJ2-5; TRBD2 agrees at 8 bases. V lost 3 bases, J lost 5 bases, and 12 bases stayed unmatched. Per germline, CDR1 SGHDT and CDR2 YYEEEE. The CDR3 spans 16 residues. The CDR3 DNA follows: TGTGCCAGCAGCTGGGCGCCGGGACTAGAGACTGAGACCCAGTACTTC. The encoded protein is CASSWAPGLETETQYF.

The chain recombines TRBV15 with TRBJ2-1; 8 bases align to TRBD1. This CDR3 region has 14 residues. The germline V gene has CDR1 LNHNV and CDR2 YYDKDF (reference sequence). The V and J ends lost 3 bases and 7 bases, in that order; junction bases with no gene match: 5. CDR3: CATSSRRTGNEQFF. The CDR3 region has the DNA TGTGCCACCAGCAGTCGCCGGACAGGGAATGAGCAGTTCTTC.

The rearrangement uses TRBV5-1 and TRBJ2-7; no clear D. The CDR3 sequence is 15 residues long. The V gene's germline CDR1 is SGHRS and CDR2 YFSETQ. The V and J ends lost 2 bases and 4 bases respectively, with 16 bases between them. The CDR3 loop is CASSFDTEIGYEQYF. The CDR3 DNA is TGCGCCAGCAGCTTCGACACAGAGATCGGATACGAGCAGTACTTC.

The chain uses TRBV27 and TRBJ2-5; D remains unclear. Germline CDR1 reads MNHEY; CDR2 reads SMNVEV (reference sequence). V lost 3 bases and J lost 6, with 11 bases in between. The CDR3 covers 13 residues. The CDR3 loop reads CASSFGFAKTQYF. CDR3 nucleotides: TGTGCCAGCAGTTTCGGGTTTGCTAAGACCCAGTACTTC.

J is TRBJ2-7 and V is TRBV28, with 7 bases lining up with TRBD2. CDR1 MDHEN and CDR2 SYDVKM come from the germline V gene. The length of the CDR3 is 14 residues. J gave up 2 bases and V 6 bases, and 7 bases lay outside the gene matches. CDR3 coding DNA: TGTGCCAGCAGCCCTAGCGGAGAGACCTACGAGCAGTACTTC. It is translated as CASSPSGETYEQYF.

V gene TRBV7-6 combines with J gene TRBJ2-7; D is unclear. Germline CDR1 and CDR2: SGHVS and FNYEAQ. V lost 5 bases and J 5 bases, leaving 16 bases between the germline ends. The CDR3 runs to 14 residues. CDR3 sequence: CASSPFSRTDEQYF. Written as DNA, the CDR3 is TGTGCCAGCAGCCCCTTTTCCCGGACGGACGAGCAGTACTTC.

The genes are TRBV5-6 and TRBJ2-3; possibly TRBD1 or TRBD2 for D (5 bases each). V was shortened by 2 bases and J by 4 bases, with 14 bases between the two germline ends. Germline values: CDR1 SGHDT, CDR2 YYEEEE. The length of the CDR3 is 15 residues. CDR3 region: CASSFGTGFPDTQYF. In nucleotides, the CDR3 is TGTGCCAGCAGCTTCGGGACGGGATTTCCAGATACGCAGTATTTT.

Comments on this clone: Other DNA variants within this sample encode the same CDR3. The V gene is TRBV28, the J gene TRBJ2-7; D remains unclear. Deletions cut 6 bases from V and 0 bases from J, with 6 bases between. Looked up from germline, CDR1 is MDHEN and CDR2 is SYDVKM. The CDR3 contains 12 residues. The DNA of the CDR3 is TGTGCCAGCAGCGGGTCCTCCTACGAGCAGTACTTC. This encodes CASSGSSYEQYF. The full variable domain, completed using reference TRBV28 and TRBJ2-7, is DVKVTQSSRYLVKRTGEKVFLECVQDMDHENMFWYRQDPGLGLRLIYFSYDVKMKEKGDIPEGYSVSREKKERFSLILESASTNQTSMYLCASSGSSYEQYFGPGTRLTVT.

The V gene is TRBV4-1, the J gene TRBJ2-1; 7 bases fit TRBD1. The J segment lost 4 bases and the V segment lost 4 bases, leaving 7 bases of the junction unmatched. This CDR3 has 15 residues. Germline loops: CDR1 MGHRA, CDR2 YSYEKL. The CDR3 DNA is TGCGCCAGCAGCCTGTCAAAGGACAGGTACAATGAGCAGTTCTTC. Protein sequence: CASSLSKDRYNEQFF.

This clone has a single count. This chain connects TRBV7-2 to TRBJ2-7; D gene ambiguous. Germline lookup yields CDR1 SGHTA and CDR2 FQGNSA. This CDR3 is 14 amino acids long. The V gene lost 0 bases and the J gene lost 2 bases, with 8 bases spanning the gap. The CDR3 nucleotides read TGTGCCAGCAGCTTAGCTGTGGGTGCCTACGAGCAGTACTTC. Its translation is CASSLAVGAYEQYF.

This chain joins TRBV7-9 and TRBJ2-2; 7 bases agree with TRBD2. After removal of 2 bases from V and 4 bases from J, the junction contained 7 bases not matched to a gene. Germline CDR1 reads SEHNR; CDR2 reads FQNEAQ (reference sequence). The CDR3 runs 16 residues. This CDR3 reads CASSLSVTSTTGELFF. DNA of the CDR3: TGTGCCAGCAGCTTATCCGTGACTAGCACCACCGGGGAGCTGTTTTTT.

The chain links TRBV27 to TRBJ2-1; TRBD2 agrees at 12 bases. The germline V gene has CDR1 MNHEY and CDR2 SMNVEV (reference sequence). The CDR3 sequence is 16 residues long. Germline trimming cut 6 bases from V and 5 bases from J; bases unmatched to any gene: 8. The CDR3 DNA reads TGTGCCAGCAGGCCCTCGACTAGCGGGAGCCACAATGAGCAGTTCTTC. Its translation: CASRPSTSGSHNEQFF.

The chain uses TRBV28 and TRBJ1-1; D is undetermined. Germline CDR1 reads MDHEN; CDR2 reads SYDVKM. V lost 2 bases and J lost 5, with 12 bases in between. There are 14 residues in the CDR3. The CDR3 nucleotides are TGTGCCAGCAGTTTAAGGGTACCTCGGACTGAAGCTTTCTTT. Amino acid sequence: CASSLRVPRTEAFF.

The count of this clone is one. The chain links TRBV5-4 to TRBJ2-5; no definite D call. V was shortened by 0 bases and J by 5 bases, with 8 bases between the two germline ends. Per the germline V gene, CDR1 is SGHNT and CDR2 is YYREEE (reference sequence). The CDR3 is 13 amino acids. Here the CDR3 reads CASSLAGWETQYF. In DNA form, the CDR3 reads TGTGCCAGCAGCTTGGCCGGGTGGGAGACCCAGTACTTC.

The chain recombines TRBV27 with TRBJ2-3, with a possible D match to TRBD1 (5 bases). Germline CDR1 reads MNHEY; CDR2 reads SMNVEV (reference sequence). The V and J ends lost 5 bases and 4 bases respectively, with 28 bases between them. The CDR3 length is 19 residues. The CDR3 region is CASSPLRHLQGWAADTQYF. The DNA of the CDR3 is TGTGCCAGCAGTCCACTCAGACACCTCCAGGGATGGGCCGCAGATACGCAGTATTTT.

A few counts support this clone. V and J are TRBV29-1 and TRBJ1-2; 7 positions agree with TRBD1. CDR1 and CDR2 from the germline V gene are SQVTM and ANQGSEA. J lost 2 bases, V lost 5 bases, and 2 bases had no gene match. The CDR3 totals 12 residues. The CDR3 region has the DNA TGCAGCGTTTTGGGACAGAACTATGGCTACACCTTC. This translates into CSVLGQNYGYTF.

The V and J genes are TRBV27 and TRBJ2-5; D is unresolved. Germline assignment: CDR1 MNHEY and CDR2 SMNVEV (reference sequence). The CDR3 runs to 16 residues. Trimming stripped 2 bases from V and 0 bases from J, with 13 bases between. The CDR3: CASSLTSGAYQETQYF. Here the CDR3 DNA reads TGTGCCAGCAGTTTAACCTCAGGAGCCTACCAAGAGACCCAGTACTTC.

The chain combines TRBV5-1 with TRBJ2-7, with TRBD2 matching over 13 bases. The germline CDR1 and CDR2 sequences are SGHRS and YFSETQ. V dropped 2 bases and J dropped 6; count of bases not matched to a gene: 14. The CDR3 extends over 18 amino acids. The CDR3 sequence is CASSFRYLIGTSGTEQYF. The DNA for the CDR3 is TGCGCCAGCAGCTTTCGATATTTAATTGGGACTAGCGGGACCGAGCAGTACTTC.

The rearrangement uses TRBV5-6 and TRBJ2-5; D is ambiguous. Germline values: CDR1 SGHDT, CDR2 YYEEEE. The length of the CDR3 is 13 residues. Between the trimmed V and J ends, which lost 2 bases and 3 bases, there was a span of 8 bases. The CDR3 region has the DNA TGTGCCAGCAGCTTAGACTGGAAAGAGACCCAGTACTTC. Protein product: CASSLDWKETQYF.

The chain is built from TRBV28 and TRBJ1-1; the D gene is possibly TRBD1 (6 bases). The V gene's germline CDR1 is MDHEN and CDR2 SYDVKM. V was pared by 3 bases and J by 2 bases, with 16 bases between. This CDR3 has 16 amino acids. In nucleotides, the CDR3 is TGTGCCAGCAGTTTTAGTTACAGGGAAGGAAACACTGAAGCTTTCTTT. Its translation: CASSFSYREGNTEAFF.

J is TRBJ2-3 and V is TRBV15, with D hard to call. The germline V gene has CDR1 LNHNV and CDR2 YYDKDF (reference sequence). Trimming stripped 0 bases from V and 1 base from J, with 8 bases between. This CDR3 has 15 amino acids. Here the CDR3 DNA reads TGTGCCACCAGCAGAGATGCAACTGGCACAGATACGCAGTATTTT. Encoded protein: CATSRDATGTDTQYF.

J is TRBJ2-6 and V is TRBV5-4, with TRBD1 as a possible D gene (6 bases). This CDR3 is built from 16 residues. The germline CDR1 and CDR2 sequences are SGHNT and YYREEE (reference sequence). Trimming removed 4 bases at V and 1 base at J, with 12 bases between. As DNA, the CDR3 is TGTGCCAGCAGCACCGGACAGATATCTGGGGCCAACGTCCTGACTTTC. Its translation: CASSTGQISGANVLTF.

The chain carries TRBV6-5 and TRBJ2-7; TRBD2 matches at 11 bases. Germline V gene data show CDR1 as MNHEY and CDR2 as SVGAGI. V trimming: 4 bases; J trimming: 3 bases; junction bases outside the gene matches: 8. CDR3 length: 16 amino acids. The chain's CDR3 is CASSFASGRILYEQYF. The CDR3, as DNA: TGTGCCAGCAGTTTTGCTAGCGGGAGGATTCTCTACGAGCAGTACTTC.

The CDR3 DNA reads TGCAGCGTTGGAGGGGGGACCAGGTCCTACAATGAGCAGTTCTTC. The encoded protein is CSVGGGTRSYNEQFF. The chain joins TRBV29-1 to TRBJ2-1, with D possibly being TRBD1 or TRBD2 (6 bases each). CDR1 SQVTM and CDR2 ANQGSEA come from the germline V gene. This CDR3 contains 15 residues. V was clipped by 4 bases and J by 1 base, with 14 bases between them.

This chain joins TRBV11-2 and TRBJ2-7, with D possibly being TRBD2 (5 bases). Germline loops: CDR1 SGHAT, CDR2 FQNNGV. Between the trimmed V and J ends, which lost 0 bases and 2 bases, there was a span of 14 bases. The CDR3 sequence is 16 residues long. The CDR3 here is CASSLDYILDPYEQYF. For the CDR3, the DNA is TGTGCCAGCAGCTTAGATTATATACTAGATCCCTACGAGCAGTACTTC.

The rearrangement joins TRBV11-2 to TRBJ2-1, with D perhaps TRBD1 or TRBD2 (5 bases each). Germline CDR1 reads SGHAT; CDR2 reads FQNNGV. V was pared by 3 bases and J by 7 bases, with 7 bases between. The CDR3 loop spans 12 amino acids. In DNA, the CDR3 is TGTGCCAGCAGCTTCGAGGGGAATGAGCAGTTCTTC. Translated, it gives CASSFEGNEQFF.

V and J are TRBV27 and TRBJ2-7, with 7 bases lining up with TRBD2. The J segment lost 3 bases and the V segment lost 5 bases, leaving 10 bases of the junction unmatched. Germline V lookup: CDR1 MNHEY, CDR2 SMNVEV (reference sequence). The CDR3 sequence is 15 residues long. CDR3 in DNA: TGTGCCAGCAGTCCCGGGATTAGCGGGTACTACGAGCAGTACTTC. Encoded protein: CASSPGISGYYEQYF.

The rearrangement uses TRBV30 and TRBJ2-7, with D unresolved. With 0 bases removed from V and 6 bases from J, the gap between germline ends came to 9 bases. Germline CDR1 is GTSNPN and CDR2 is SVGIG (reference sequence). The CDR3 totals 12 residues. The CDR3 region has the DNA TGTGCCTGGAGTGTACATGGTCCCGAGCAGTACTTC. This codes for CAWSVHGPEQYF.

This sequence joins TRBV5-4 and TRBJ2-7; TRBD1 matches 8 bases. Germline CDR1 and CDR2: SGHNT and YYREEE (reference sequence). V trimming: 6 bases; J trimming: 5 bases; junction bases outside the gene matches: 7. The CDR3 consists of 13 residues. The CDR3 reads CASTSTGANEQYF. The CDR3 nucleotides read TGTGCCAGCACCTCGACAGGGGCCAACGAGCAGTACTTC.

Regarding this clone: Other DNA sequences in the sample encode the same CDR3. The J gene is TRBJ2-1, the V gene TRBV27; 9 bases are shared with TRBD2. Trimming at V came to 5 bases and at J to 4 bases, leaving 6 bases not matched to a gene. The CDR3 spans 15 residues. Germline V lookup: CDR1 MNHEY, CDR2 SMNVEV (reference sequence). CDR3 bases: TGTGCCAGCAGTCTGACTAGCGGATCTTACAATGAGCAGTTCTTC. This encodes CASSLTSGSYNEQFF.

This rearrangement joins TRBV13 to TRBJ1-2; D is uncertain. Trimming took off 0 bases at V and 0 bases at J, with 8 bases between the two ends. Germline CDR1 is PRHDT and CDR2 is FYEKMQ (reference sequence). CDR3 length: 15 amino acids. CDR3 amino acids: CASSLGWTSNYGYTF. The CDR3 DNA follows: TGTGCCAGCAGCTTAGGTTGGACCTCTAACTATGGCTACACCTTC.